These T cell receptor beta chains were read from a single sample in a study of T cells in Graves' hyperthyroidism and ophthalmopathy. TCRdb reprocessed the multiplex PCR reads with MiXCR, giving one entry per CDR3 protein. This sample has hundreds of thousands of distinct CDR3 sequences, with 38% found just once. The specimen sequenced was blood. Every receptor here comes from a man between 18 and 35 years old with Graves' hyperthyroidism. Each CDR3 is given with its conserved first and last residue.

V	CDR3
TRBV6-1	CASSYGHQEAFF
TRBV6-5	CASSYPRPGQGVSPLHF
TRBV11-2	CASSLIKGGQQAFF
TRBV11-1	CASRRGDGEAFF
TRBV4-2	CASSLTGSGAIVLTF
TRBV20-1	CSSKQGSYEQYF
TRBV25-1	CASLFLGQETQYF
TRBV6-5	CASSHTGGLGAFF
TRBV9	CASSQSRQQETQYF
TRBV20-1	CSAAMDTSGETQYF
TRBV29-1	CSVEGLAGNTEAFF
TRBV20-1	CSARVGAGYEQYF
TRBV7-9	CASSFGAGTPDEQYF
TRBV6-5	CASRDRGENTEAFF
TRBV10-2	CASSETGAPGTEAFF
TRBV20-1	CSARDRSGRANTGELFF